The next 20 T cell receptor beta chains were all read from a single sample in a study of shared clonotypes between healthy human individuals. The table came from immunoSEQ multiplex PCR; TCRdb's copy has only in-frame clones and leaves some out. Here the sample spans under 200,000 clones, approximately 92% being singletons. The specimen was naive CD4+ T cells sorted from blood. Subset specified: CD45RA+ positively selected. Receptors originate from a woman aged 25 to 39 in good health.

V and J are TRBV19 and TRBJ2-5, with 8 nucleotides matching TRBD1. V was pared by 4 bases and J by 4 bases, with 14 bases of the junction left unmatched. The CDR3 is 17 amino acids. Germline V gene lookup returns CDR1 LNHDA and CDR2 SQIVND (reference sequence). The CDR3 sequence is CASSTPRQGALGETQYF. The CDR3 DNA reads TGTGCCAGTAGTACCCCGCGGCAGGGGGCGCTGGGAGAGACCCAGTACTTC.

V usage is TRBV5-1 and J usage is TRBJ2-7, with TRBD2 as a possible D gene (5 bases). Germline assignment: CDR1 SGHRS and CDR2 YFSETQ. The CDR3 has 14 residues. With 0 bases removed from V and 0 bases from J, the gap between germline ends came to 7 bases. CDR3 DNA sequence: TGCGCCAGCAGCTTGGCCGGGGACTCCTACGAGCAGTACTTC. Translating gives CASSLAGDSYEQYF. The variable domain in full, with the rest retrieved from reference TRBV5-1 and TRBJ2-7, is KAGVTQTPRYLIKTRGQQVTLSCSPISGHRSVSWYQQTPGQGLQFLFEYFSETQRNKGNFPGRFSGRQFSNSRSEMNVSTLELGDSALYLCASSLAGDSYEQYFGPGTRLTVT.

V and J are TRBV5-5 and TRBJ2-1, with TRBD1 identical over 7 bases. V was pared by 4 bases and J by 4 bases, with 5 bases of the junction left unmatched. This CDR3 has 14 residues. Germline V gene lookup returns CDR1 SGHKS and CDR2 YYEKEE (reference sequence). In nucleotides, the CDR3 is TGTGCCAGCAGCACCCGGGACAGATACAATGAGCAGTTCTTC. The encoded protein is CASSTRDRYNEQFF.

The chain carries TRBV7-3 and TRBJ1-1; tentatively, D is TRBD1 (5 bases). The V end lost 6 bases, the J end lost 0 bases, and 17 bases lay between the germline ends. CDR3 length equals 16 residues. CDR1 is SGHTA, CDR2 FQGTGA, per germline. The CDR3 DNA is TGTGCCAGCAGTTTAGGGTCCCCAGGGATGAACACTGAAGCTTTCTTT. It translates to CASSLGSPGMNTEAFF.

This clone was detected only once. V is TRBV27 and J is TRBJ2-3, with 7 nucleotides matching TRBD2. V shed 8 bases and J 2 bases; nucleotides not matched to a gene: 13. The CDR3 runs 16 residues. Germline loops: CDR1 MNHEY, CDR2 SMNVEV (reference sequence). Here the CDR3 reads CASRSQLALPTDTQYF. The CDR3 DNA reads as TGTGCCAGCCGATCGCAACTAGCGCTACCCACAGATACGCAGTATTTT.

V and J are TRBV19 and TRBJ2-2; 13 bases fit TRBD2. The CDR3 runs 18 residues. With 4 bases clipped from V and 0 bases from J, the junction kept 5 bases outside the gene matches. Looked up from germline, CDR1 is LNHDA and CDR2 is SQIVND (reference sequence). CDR3 sequence: CASSTYGTSGTNTGELFF. CDR3 in DNA: TGTGCCAGTAGTACCTACGGGACTAGCGGGACGAACACCGGGGAGCTGTTTTTT. Based on the CDR3 plus reference TRBV19 and TRBJ2-2, the full variable domain is DGGITQSPKYLFRKEGQNVTLSCEQNLNHDAMYWYRQDPGQGLRLIYYSQIVNDFQKGDIAEGYSVSREKKESFPLTVTSAQKNPTAFYLCASSTYGTSGTNTGELFFGEGSRLTVL.

The gene calls are TRBV2 and TRBJ1-5; the D gene is possibly TRBD1 (5 bases). Germline CDR1 and CDR2: SNHLY and FYNNEI. This CDR3 comprises 15 residues. V lost 0 bases, J lost 6 bases, and 12 bases lay in between. The chain's CDR3 is CASSEALRGFQPQHF. Written as DNA, the CDR3 is TGTGCCAGCAGTGAAGCGCTTCGGGGGTTTCAGCCCCAGCATTTT.

CDR3 in DNA: TGTGCCAGCAGTTCCCTCCGAGGTAGCGGGAGAAACGAGCAGTACTTC. It encodes CASSSLRGSGRNEQYF. V is TRBV28 and J is TRBJ2-7, with TRBD2 matching over 9 bases. The germline CDR1 and CDR2 sequences are MDHEN and SYDVKM. V was pared by 4 bases and J by 5 bases, with 12 bases of the junction left unmatched. This CDR3 region has 16 residues. The full variable domain, in which reference TRBV28 and TRBJ2-7 provide the parts outside the CDR3, is DVKVTQSSRYLVKRTGEKVFLECVQDMDHENMFWYRQDPGLGLRLIYFSYDVKMKEKGDIPEGYSVSREKKERFSLILESASTNQTSMYLCASSSLRGSGRNEQYFGPGTRLTVT.

The rearrangement uses TRBV6-5 and TRBJ2-3; TRBD2 agrees at 8 bases. J lost 6 bases, V lost 6 bases, and 11 bases had no gene match. This CDR3 has 15 amino acids. Germline CDR1 reads MNHEY; CDR2 reads SVGAGI. CDR3 in DNA: TGTGCCAGCAGCGAACTAGCGGCGGAGTTTGATACGCAGTATTTT. This codes for CASSELAAEFDTQYF.

The chain has TRBV6-6 and TRBJ2-1; TRBD1 aligns across 7 bases. This CDR3 spans 13 amino acids. Per germline, CDR1 MNHNY and CDR2 SVGAGI (reference sequence). Trimming at V came to 6 bases and at J to 8 bases, leaving 7 bases not matched to a gene. This CDR3 reads CASRPHTGDEQFF. Here the CDR3 DNA reads TGTGCCAGCAGACCTCACACAGGGGATGAGCAGTTCTTC.

V is TRBV19 and J is TRBJ2-7, with 7 nucleotides matching TRBD1. Losses at the gene ends were 8 bases for V and 0 bases for J; bases not matched to a gene: 7. Germline V lookup: CDR1 LNHDA, CDR2 SQIVND (reference sequence). The CDR3 consists of 14 residues. In DNA form, the CDR3 reads TGTGCCAGTCAACGGACAGGCAACTCCTACGAGCAGTACTTC. This translates into CASQRTGNSYEQYF.

J is TRBJ2-5 and V is TRBV30; no definite D call. The DNA end favors TRBJ2-7, so the J call may be wrong. This CDR3 has 12 amino acids. Per the germline V gene, CDR1 is GTSNPN and CDR2 is SVGIG (reference sequence). CDR3 DNA: TGTGCCTGGAGTGTAACTGGGTACGAGCAGTACTTC. Amino acid sequence: CAWSVTGYEQYF.

J is TRBJ1-5 and V is TRBV28; D may be TRBD1 (5 bases). Germline V gives CDR1 MDHEN, CDR2 SYDVKM. Trimming took 6 bases from V and 5 from J, leaving 8 bases between them. The CDR3 consists of 12 residues. CDR3: CASRGGDQPQHF. CDR3 bases: TGTGCCAGCAGGGGGGGAGATCAGCCCCAGCATTTT.

The chain couples TRBV7-2 to TRBJ1-4, with 10 bases that match TRBD1. CDR3 size: 13 residues. The V and J ends lost 5 bases and 8 bases, in that order; junction bases with no gene match: 2. Per the germline V gene, CDR1 is SGHTA and CDR2 is FQGNSA. The CDR3 sequence is CASSGDRGEKLFF. The CDR3 region has the DNA TGTGCCAGCAGCGGGGACAGGGGAGAAAAACTGTTTTTT. Based on the CDR3 plus reference TRBV7-2 and TRBJ1-4, the full variable domain is GAGVSQSPSNKVTEKGKDVELRCDPISGHTALYWYRQSLGQGLEFLIYFQGNSAPDKSGLPSDRFSAERTGGSVSTLTIQRTQQEDSAVYLCASSGDRGEKLFFGSGTQLSVL.

The chain couples TRBV5-1 to TRBJ2-3, with D possibly TRBD1 on 6 matching bases. Looked up from germline, CDR1 is SGHRS and CDR2 is YFSETQ. The CDR3 length is 14 residues. The V gene lost 0 bases and the J gene lost 5 bases, with 10 bases spanning the gap. The CDR3: CASSLGGHLDTQYF. DNA for the CDR3: TGCGCCAGCAGCTTGGGGGGGCACTTAGATACGCAGTATTTT.

V is TRBV18 and J is TRBJ1-5, with 9 bases identical to TRBD1. The J segment lost 4 bases and the V segment lost 3 bases, leaving 4 bases of the junction unmatched. Germline V lookup: CDR1 KGHSH, CDR2 LQKENI. The CDR3 runs to 15 residues. The CDR3 sequence is CASSPVGTGNQPQHF. The CDR3 DNA reads as TGTGCCAGCTCACCGGTCGGGACAGGGAATCAGCCCCAGCATTTT.

The chain recombines TRBV4-1 with TRBJ2-4, with D maybe TRBD1 (6 bases). CDR1 MGHRA and CDR2 YSYEKL come from the germline V gene. Trimming pared 5 bases from V and 2 bases from J, leaving 13 bases between. The CDR3 runs to 15 residues. The CDR3: CASSYTGLTKNIQYF. The DNA of the CDR3 is TGCGCCAGCAGCTACACAGGGTTAACCAAAAACATTCAGTACTTC.

This chain links TRBV18 with TRBJ2-7; D is perhaps TRBD1 or TRBD2 (5 bases each). The CDR3 is made up of 15 amino acids. Per germline, CDR1 KGHSH and CDR2 LQKENI. V was shortened by 4 bases and J by 6 bases, with 19 bases between the two germline ends. The CDR3 DNA sequence: TGTGCCAGCTCACGTTCCGGGACCGCGAACTCCGAGCAGTACTTC. Its protein product is CASSRSGTANSEQYF.

The V call is TRBV6-4, the J call TRBJ2-5, with 10 positions matching TRBD2. The last part of the DNA fits TRBJ2-7 better; the J call may be wrong. The CDR3 has 15 residues. In germline, CDR1 is MRHNA, CDR2 SNTAGT. The CDR3 reads CASNPGLAATYEQYF. The DNA of the CDR3 is TGTGCCAGCAATCCCGGACTAGCGGCAACCTACGAGCAGTACTTC.

The chain carries TRBV21-1 and TRBJ1-5; the table gives TRBD1 as D, unverified against the DNA. TRBV21-1 is a pseudogene. The CDR3 is 11 residues long. The CDR3 reads CANTRSQPQHF. In DNA form, the CDR3 reads TGTGCCAACACAAGATCACAGCCCCAGCATTTT.